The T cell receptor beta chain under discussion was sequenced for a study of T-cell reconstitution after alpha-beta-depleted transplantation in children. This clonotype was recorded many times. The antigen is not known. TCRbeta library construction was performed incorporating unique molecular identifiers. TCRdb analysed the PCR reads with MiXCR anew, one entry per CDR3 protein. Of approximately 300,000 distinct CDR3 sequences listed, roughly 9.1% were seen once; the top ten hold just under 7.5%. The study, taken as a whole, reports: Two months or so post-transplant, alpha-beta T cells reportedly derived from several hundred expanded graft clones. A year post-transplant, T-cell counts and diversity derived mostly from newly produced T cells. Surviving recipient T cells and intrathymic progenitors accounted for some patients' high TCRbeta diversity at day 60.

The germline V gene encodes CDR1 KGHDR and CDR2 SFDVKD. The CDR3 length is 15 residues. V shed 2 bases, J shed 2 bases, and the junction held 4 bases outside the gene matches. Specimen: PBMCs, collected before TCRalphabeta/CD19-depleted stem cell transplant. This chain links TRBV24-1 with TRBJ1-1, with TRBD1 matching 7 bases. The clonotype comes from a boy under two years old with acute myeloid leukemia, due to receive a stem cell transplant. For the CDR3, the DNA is TGTGCCACCAGTGATTCGGGACAGCCCAACACTGAAGCTTTCTTT. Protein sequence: CATSDSGQPNTEAFF.